This passage covers 11 T cell receptor beta chains from one sample sequenced in a study of neoadjuvant anti-PD-1 for oral cavity cancer. The assay was immunoSEQ multiplex PCR, and TCRdb's table has in-frame clones only and misses some. Of 11,000 to 15,000 clones in the sample, 65% were seen once. Material: PBMCs, obtained before nivolumab (anti-PD-1) treatment. The receptors were sampled from a person aged 35 to 85 with oral cavity squamous cell carcinoma.

V is TRBV6-1 and J is TRBJ1-2; unclear D gene. CDR1 is MNHNS and CDR2 is SASEGT in the germline V gene. Between the trimmed V and J ends, which lost 3 bases and 3 bases, there was a span of 14 bases. The CDR3 is made up of 15 amino acids. The CDR3 loop is CASSDFRLTHYGYTF. The CDR3 bases are TGTGCCAGCAGTGACTTCCGGCTGACCCACTATGGCTACACCTTC.

The rearrangement links TRBV13 to TRBJ2-1; 9 bases are shared with TRBD1. Germline V CDR1 and CDR2: PRHDT, FYEKMQ (reference sequence). V dropped 2 bases and J dropped 5; count of bases not matched to a gene: 10. CDR3 length: 17 residues. CDR3 nucleotides: TGTGCCAGCAGCTTACCGCCAAACAGGGGGCTCAACAATGAGCAGTTCTTC. It encodes CASSLPPNRGLNNEQFF.

This chain joins TRBV9 and TRBJ1-4, with TRBD1 identical over 8 bases. V was clipped by 4 bases and J by 5 bases; unmatched bases: 4. The germline V gene encodes CDR1 SGDLS and CDR2 YYNGEE. This CDR3 spans 14 amino acids. The CDR3 coding sequence is TGTGCCAGCAGCACAGGGGGACAAAATGAAAAACTGTTTTTT. This codes for CASSTGGQNEKLFF.

The chain recombines TRBV27 with TRBJ1-5; D call uncertain. This CDR3 comprises 14 residues. V was cut by 4 bases and J by 4 bases, with 11 bases left in between. Germline V lookup: CDR1 MNHEY, CDR2 SMNVEV (reference sequence). The CDR3 loop is CASSSEPSNQPQHF. The CDR3 region has the DNA TGTGCCAGCAGTTCCGAGCCTTCGAATCAGCCCCAGCATTTT.

The gene calls are TRBV15 and TRBJ2-5; tentatively, D is TRBD1 or TRBD2 (6 bases each). V lost 5 bases and J 4 bases, leaving 20 bases between the germline ends. CDR3 length: 16 residues. CDR1 and CDR2 from the germline V gene are LNHNV and YYDKDF (reference sequence). CDR3 residues: CATSRTNEGGRETQYF. The CDR3 DNA is TGTGCCACCAGCCGCACAAACGAGGGGGGTCGAGAGACCCAGTACTTC.

The chain uses TRBV6-1 and TRBJ1-1, with a tentative D call TRBD1 (6 bases). Germline loops: CDR1 MNHNS, CDR2 SASEGT. There are 13 residues in the CDR3. Trimming stripped 11 bases from V and 0 bases from J, with 13 bases between. The CDR3, as DNA: TGTGCCCTGAGAGGGGGGATGAACACTGAAGCTTTCTTT. Encoded protein: CALRGGMNTEAFF.

The rearrangement links TRBV7-2 to TRBJ2-1, with D perhaps TRBD2 (6 bases). V shed 1 base and J shed 7 bases, with 14 bases lying between them. The length of the CDR3 is 15 residues. Germline V CDR1 and CDR2: SGHTA, FQGNSA. The CDR3 DNA sequence: TGTGCCAGCAGCTTAGGAACGACTAGGTTGAATGAGCAGTTCTTC. Protein: CASSLGTTRLNEQFF.

This clone has a single count. This sequence joins TRBV5-1 and TRBJ2-3, with 14 bases identical to TRBD2. The CDR3 consists of 17 residues. Germline loops: CDR1 SGHRS, CDR2 YFSETQ. J lost 1 base, V lost 4 bases, and 5 bases had no gene match. The CDR3 sequence: CASSPPGLAGGTDTQYF. The CDR3 coding sequence is TGCGCCAGCAGCCCACCGGGACTAGCGGGAGGCACAGATACGCAGTATTTT.

The rearrangement uses TRBV4-1 and TRBJ2-7; D may be TRBD2 (5 bases). Trimming removed 0 bases at V and 3 bases at J, with 9 bases between. The CDR3 has 14 residues. Germline CDR1 and CDR2: MGHRA and YSYEKL. CDR3 protein: CASSQEGADYEQYF. For the CDR3, the DNA is TGCGCCAGCAGCCAAGAGGGAGCAGACTACGAGCAGTACTTC.

The chain has TRBV11-2 and TRBJ2-1; no firm D call. The ends were cut back, 1 base at V and 8 bases at J, with 9 bases in the middle. The CDR3 spans 13 residues. Germline values: CDR1 SGHAT, CDR2 FQNNGV. The CDR3 sequence is CASSLGLWDEQFF. CDR3 in DNA: TGTGCCAGCAGCTTAGGTCTTTGGGATGAGCAGTTCTTC.

This clone has only a few counts. The chain uses TRBV19 and TRBJ1-5, with D unresolved. The CDR3 consists of 14 residues. Germline V CDR1 and CDR2: LNHDA, SQIVND (reference sequence). The V end was cut by 3 bases, the J end by 1 base, with 7 bases between. The CDR3 is CASSIERSNQPQHF. For the CDR3, the DNA is TGTGCCAGTAGTATCGAACGGAGCAATCAGCCCCAGCATTTT.